This T cell receptor beta chain was recorded in a study of T cells in Graves' hyperthyroidism and ophthalmopathy. The J segment lost 7 bases and the V segment lost 5 bases, leaving 9 bases of the junction unmatched. The germline gives CDR1 SGHTA, CDR2 FQGNSA. The CDR3 is 15 amino acids. Amplified TCR beta CDR3 regions came from RNA transcripts. Carried out on the TCR CDR3, a first-round RT-PCR used the HTBI primer set. In TCRdb, the multiplex PCR reads were re-called with MiXCR into one record per CDR3 protein. The table shows approximately 210,000 distinct CDR3 sequences, with roughly 18% occurring only once.

The sequence was collected from a man aged 45-65 years with Graves' hyperthyroidism. The chain carries TRBV7-2 and TRBJ1-4; 8 bases map to TRBD1. The source material was blood. The CDR3 coding sequence is TGTGCCAGCAGCCAAAGGACAGGGAGGGGTGAAAAACTGTTTTTT. Amino acids: CASSQRTGRGEKLFF.